This entry lists 20 T cell receptor beta chains sequenced from one sample in a study of Graves' ophthalmopathy and Graves' hyperthyroidism. Using RNA transcripts, the TCR beta CDR3 regions were amplified. HTBI-primed RT-PCR formed the first round, and a multiplex PCR formed the second. Each CDR3 protein gets one entry after TCRdb re-called the multiplex PCR reads with MiXCR. In the table there are about 640,000 distinct CDR3 sequences, under 50% of which are singletons. The sequenced sample consisted of peripheral blood. Receptor source: an adult man with Graves' ophthalmopathy.

This clonotype was observed many times. The chain uses TRBV10-3 and TRBJ1-5; 10 nucleotides match TRBD1. This CDR3 contains 15 residues. The V gene end was trimmed by 4 bases and the J gene end by 2 bases; junction bases not matched to a gene: 2. Germline CDR1 is ENHRY and CDR2 is SYGVKD. CDR3 protein: CAISGGTGGNQPQHF. Written as DNA, the CDR3 is TGTGCCATCAGTGGGGGGACAGGGGGCAATCAGCCCCAGCATTTT.

This clonotype came up many times. V is TRBV9 and J is TRBJ1-6; TRBD1 agrees at 7 bases. V shed 4 bases, J shed 6 bases, and the junction held 4 bases outside the gene matches. Germline V CDR1 and CDR2: SGDLS, YYNGEE. The CDR3 consists of 14 residues. The CDR3 protein is CASSQGTANSPLHF. CDR3 bases: TGTGCCAGCAGCCAAGGGACAGCTAATTCACCCCTCCACTTT. The full variable domain, completed using reference TRBV9 and TRBJ1-6, is DSGVTQTPKHLITATGQRVTLRCSPRSGDLSVYWYQQSLDQGLQFLIQYYNGEERAKGNILERFSAQQFPDLHSELNLSSLELGDSALYFCASSQGTANSPLHFGNGTRLTVT.

This clonotype was recorded at least ten times. The chain joins TRBV29-1 to TRBJ2-7; 7 bases map to TRBD1. CDR3 length equals 13 residues. Germline values: CDR1 SQVTM, CDR2 ANQGSEA. V was clipped by 5 bases and J by 3 bases; unmatched bases: 7. CDR3 region: CSVRGTERYEQYF. The CDR3, as DNA: TGCAGCGTTAGAGGGACAGAGCGCTACGAGCAGTACTTC.

This clonotype was seen only once. The rearrangement joins TRBV10-3 to TRBJ1-4; no firm D call. Germline loops: CDR1 ENHRY, CDR2 SYGVKD. The V end lost 5 bases, the J end lost 7 bases, and 14 bases lay between the germline ends. This CDR3 spans 14 amino acids. This CDR3 is CAISPGVSTEKLFF. Here the CDR3 DNA reads TGTGCCATCAGTCCAGGCGTTTCCACTGAAAAACTGTTTTTT.

This clonotype showed up many times. The chain carries TRBV7-8 and TRBJ2-2, with D perhaps TRBD1 (5 bases). Germline loops: CDR1 SGHVS, CDR2 FQNEAQ. Trimming took off 1 base at V and 0 bases at J, with 6 bases between the two ends. The CDR3 covers 15 residues. CDR3 protein: CASSLDRPNTGELFF. CDR3 DNA sequence: TGTGCCAGCAGCTTAGACAGGCCGAACACCGGGGAGCTGTTTTTT.

The genes are TRBV7-3 and TRBJ2-1; 11 positions agree with TRBD2. With V trimmed by 5 bases and J by 4 bases, 7 bases remained unmatched. Germline assignment: CDR1 SGHTA and CDR2 FQGTGA. The CDR3 spans 16 residues. The CDR3 coding sequence is TGTGCCAGCAGCGCCGACGGGACTAGCGGTTACAATGAGCAGTTCTTC. Translating gives CASSADGTSGYNEQFF.

A word on this clonotype: This may come from a read error, since a much larger clone is one base off. This chain connects TRBV12-3 or TRBV12-4 to TRBJ1-2, with D unresolved. CDR3 length: 13 residues. The CDR3 nucleotides are TGTGCCAGCACCAACCGGGCTAACTATGGCTACCCCTTC. Encoded protein: CASTNRANYGYPF.

This clonotype was seen many times. The chain recombines TRBV7-2 with TRBJ1-2; D is ambiguous. The V gene lost 2 bases and the J gene lost 4 bases, with 11 bases spanning the gap. The CDR3 totals 14 residues. CDR1 is SGHTA, CDR2 FQGNSA, per germline. CDR3 loop: CASSLQDTFYGYTF. In DNA form, the CDR3 reads TGTGCCAGCAGCTTACAGGATACCTTCTATGGCTACACCTTC.

This clonotype was observed a handful of times. This chain connects TRBV29-1 to TRBJ1-2, with D maybe TRBD1 (5 bases). CDR1 SQVTM and CDR2 ANQGSEA come from the germline V gene. The CDR3 is 11 residues long. The V and J ends lost 3 bases and 3 bases respectively, with 5 bases between them. The CDR3 region is CSVEGDYGYTF. The CDR3 DNA sequence: TGCAGCGTTGAGGGGGACTATGGCTACACCTTC. Drawing the rest from reference TRBV29-1 and TRBJ1-2, the complete variable domain is SAVISQKPSRDICQRGTSLTIQCQVDSQVTMMFWYRQQPGQSLTLIATANQGSEATYESGFVIDKFPISRPNLTFSTLTVSNMSPEDSSIYLCSVEGDYGYTFGSGTRLTVV.

Notes on this clonotype: A read error may be the cause here, since a much bigger clone is one base away. This chain uses TRBV14 with TRBJ1-1; no clear D. Trimming removed 4 bases from V and 5 bases from J, with 11 bases in between. The CDR3 length is 13 residues. Looked up from germline, CDR1 is SGHDN and CDR2 is FVKESK. This CDR3 is CASSLGRKTEAFF. CDR3 sequence (DNA): TGTGCCAGCAGCCTAGGAAGAAAGACTGAAGCTTTCTTT.

Concerning this clonotype: The junction departs from germline at one end; a sequencing error may be responsible. The J gene is TRBJ1-1, the V gene TRBV20-1; D is unclear. CDR1 DFQATT and CDR2 SNEGSKA come from the germline V gene (reference sequence). CDR3 length: 12 amino acids. The CDR3 spells CGALELNTEAFF. The CDR3 DNA sequence: TGCGGTGCGTTGGAACTGAACACTGAAGCTTTCTTT.

V and J are TRBV10-3 and TRBJ2-5; D is undetermined. V lost 5 bases to trimming and J lost 7 bases, with 8 bases between them. CDR3 size: 11 residues. Germline V gene sequence: CDR1 ENHRY, CDR2 SYGVKD. Here the CDR3 DNA reads TGTGCCATCAGTTCCCTAGGGACCCAGTACTTC. It is translated as CAISSLGTQYF.

This clonotype was observed at least ten times. V gene TRBV19 combines with J gene TRBJ1-6; TRBD1 agrees at 9 bases. Losses at the gene ends were 3 bases for V and 8 bases for J; bases not matched to a gene: 8. This CDR3 comprises 16 residues. The germline CDR1 and CDR2 sequences are LNHDA and SQIVND (reference sequence). CDR3 region: CASSIIWDRDHSPLHF. The DNA of the CDR3 is TGTGCCAGTAGTATCATATGGGACAGGGATCATTCACCCCTCCACTTT.

This clonotype was recorded many times. The CDR3 region has the DNA TGCAGTGCTAGGCTGAGCAGTAAAACCTACGAGCAGTACTTC. Encoded protein: CSARLSSKTYEQYF. This chain links TRBV20-1 with TRBJ2-7; no clear D gene. Trimming stripped 3 bases from V and 2 bases from J, with 14 bases between. The germline CDR1 and CDR2 sequences are DFQATT and SNEGSKA (reference sequence). CDR3 size: 14 residues.

This clonotype occurred a few times. This rearrangement joins TRBV5-1 to TRBJ1-2; tentatively, D is TRBD1 (6 bases). The V end was cut by 0 bases, the J end by 2 bases, with 11 bases between. The length of the CDR3 is 15 residues. From germline, CDR1 is SGHRS and CDR2 YFSETQ. CDR3 coding DNA: TGCGCCAGCAGCTTGGCCGGGACAACAAACTATGGCTACACCTTC. This gives the protein CASSLAGTTNYGYTF.

This chain connects TRBV7-8 to TRBJ2-3; D is possibly TRBD1 or TRBD2 (5 bases each). CDR1 and CDR2 from the germline V gene are SGHVS and FQNEAQ. This CDR3 has 15 amino acids. The ends were cut back, 5 bases at V and 2 bases at J, with 14 bases in the middle. The CDR3 loop is CASSQRGGTTDTQYF. CDR3 DNA sequence: TGTGCCAGCAGCCAACGTGGGGGAACCACAGATACGCAGTATTTT.

Turning to this clonotype: This may be a read error: a much more frequent sequence differs by one nucleotide. The chain uses TRBV10-3 and TRBJ1-5, with a tentative D call TRBD1 (5 bases). This CDR3 spans 14 amino acids. Trimming took off 10 bases at V and 13 bases at J, with 26 bases between the two ends. Germline CDR1 and CDR2: ENHRY and SYGVKD. CDR3 bases: TGTGCCAGCGTTAGGTCCGGGGCAGGGCTCGGACAGCATTTT. Translating gives CASVRSGAGLGQHF.

V and J are TRBV2 and TRBJ2-7; TRBD1 matches at 7 bases. V trimming: 5 bases; J trimming: 0 bases; junction bases outside the gene matches: 7. Germline V gives CDR1 SNHLY, CDR2 FYNNEI. The CDR3 loop spans 15 amino acids. This chain's CDR3 is CASSPDRVVSYEQYF. CDR3 DNA: TGTGCCAGCAGTCCAGACAGGGTGGTCTCCTACGAGCAGTACTTC.

This clonotype occurred a few times. The chain is built from TRBV29-1 and TRBJ2-5, with TRBD1 as a possible D gene (5 bases). The CDR3 has 14 amino acids. With 7 bases removed from V and 0 bases from J, the gap between germline ends came to 15 bases. Germline V gene sequence: CDR1 SQVTM, CDR2 ANQGSEA. The DNA of the CDR3 is TGCAGCGACCTGGACACCCGACACCAAGAGACCCAGTACTTC. This gives the protein CSDLDTRHQETQYF.

The chain uses TRBV7-3 and TRBJ2-7, with D tentatively TRBD1 or TRBD2 (5 bases each). Per the germline V gene, CDR1 is SGHTA and CDR2 is FQGTGA. Trimming took off 2 bases at V and 2 bases at J, with 13 bases between the two ends. This CDR3 has 15 amino acids. CDR3 in DNA: TGTGCCAGCAGCTTAGATGGGGGTCCAACCTACGAGCAGTACTTC. It encodes CASSLDGGPTYEQYF. Drawing the rest from reference TRBV7-3 and TRBJ2-7, the complete variable domain is GAGVSQTPSNKVTEKGKYVELRCDPISGHTALYWYRQSLGQGPEFLIYFQGTGAADDSGLPNDRFFAVRPEGSVSTLKIQRTERGDSAVYLCASSLDGGPTYEQYFGPGTRLTVT.